This record covers a single TCR beta chain. What it binds is unknown. Per germline, CDR1 SQVTM and CDR2 ANQGSEA. The CDR3 is 11 amino acids. The V end lost 4 bases, the J end lost 6 bases, and 10 bases lay between the germline ends. The data derive from a study of siplizumab effects on memory and regulatory T cells. Study findings and constraints: Tregs proliferating in siplizumab cultures lacked confirmation of their suppressive function. Solely a minor proportion of alloreactive clones could be assigned to unstimulated subsets.

Some 99,000 TCR templates were measured in each sample. Sequencing used immunoSEQ multiplex PCR; TCRdb keeps in-frame clones, though not all of them. The sample carries some 100,000 clones, around 92% recorded once. This chain connects TRBV29-1 to TRBJ2-7; D remains unclear. The clonotype originates from a human donor in good health. Sequenced sample: Tregs sorted from blood. The CDR3 DNA sequence: TGCAGCGTTGTGAACCCGGGCGAGCAGTACTTC. Encoded protein: CSVVNPGEQYF.